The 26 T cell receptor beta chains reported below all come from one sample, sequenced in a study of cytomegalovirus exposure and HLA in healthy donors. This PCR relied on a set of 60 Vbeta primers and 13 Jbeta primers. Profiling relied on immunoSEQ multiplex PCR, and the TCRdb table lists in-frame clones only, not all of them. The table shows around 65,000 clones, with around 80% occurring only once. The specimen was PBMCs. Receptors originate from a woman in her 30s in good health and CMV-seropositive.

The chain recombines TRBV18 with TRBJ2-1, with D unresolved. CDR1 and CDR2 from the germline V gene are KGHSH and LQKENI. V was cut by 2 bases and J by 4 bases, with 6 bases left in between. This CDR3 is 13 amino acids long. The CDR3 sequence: CASSPYSYNEQFF. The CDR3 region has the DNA TGTGCCAGCTCACCATACTCTTACAATGAGCAGTTCTTC.

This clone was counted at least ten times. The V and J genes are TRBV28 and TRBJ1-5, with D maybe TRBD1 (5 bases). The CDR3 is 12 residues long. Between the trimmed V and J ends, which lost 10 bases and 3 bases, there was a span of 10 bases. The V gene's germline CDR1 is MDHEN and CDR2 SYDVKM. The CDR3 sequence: CATDRNNQPQHF. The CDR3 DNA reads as TGTGCCACTGACAGAAACAATCAGCCCCAGCATTTT.

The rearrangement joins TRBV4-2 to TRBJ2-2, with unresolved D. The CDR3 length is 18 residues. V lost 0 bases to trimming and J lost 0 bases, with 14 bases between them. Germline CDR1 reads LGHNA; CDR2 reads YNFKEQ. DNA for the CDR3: TGTGCCAGCAGCCAAGATCCCCACTGGTTCGCGAACACCGGGGAGCTGTTTTTT. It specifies CASSQDPHWFANTGELFF.

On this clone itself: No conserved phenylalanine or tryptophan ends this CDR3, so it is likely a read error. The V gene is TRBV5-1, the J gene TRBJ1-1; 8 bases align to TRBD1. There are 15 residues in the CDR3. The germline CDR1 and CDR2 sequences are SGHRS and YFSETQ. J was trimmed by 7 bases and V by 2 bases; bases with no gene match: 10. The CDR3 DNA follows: TGCGCCAGCAGCTTAAGACAGGGGTCGTCGGGTGAAGCTTTCCTT. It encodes CASSLRQGSSGEAFL.

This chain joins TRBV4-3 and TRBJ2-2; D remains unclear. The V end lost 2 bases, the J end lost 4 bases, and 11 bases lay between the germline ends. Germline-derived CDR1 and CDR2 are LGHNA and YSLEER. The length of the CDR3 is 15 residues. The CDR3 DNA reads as TGCGCCAGCAGCCAATCAACGCTCGGCACCGGGGAGCTGTTTTTT. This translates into CASSQSTLGTGELFF.

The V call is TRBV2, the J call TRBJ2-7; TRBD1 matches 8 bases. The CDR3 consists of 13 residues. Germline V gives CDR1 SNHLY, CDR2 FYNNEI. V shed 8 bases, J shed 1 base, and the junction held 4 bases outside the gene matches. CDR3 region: CASGQGPSYEQYF. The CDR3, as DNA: TGTGCCAGCGGACAGGGACCTTCCTACGAGCAGTACTTC. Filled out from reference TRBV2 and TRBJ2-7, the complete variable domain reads EPEVTQTPSHQVTQMGQEVILRCVPISNHLYFYWYRQILGQKVEFLVSFYNNEISEKSEIFDDQFSVERPDGSNFTLKIRSTKLEDSAMYFCASGQGPSYEQYFGPGTRLTVT.

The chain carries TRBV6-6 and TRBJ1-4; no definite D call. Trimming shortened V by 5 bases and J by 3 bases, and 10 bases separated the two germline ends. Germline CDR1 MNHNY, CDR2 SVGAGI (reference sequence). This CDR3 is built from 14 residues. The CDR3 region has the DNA TGTGCCAGCAGTAACAGTCGCTCTAATGAAAAACTGTTTTTT. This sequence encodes CASSNSRSNEKLFF.

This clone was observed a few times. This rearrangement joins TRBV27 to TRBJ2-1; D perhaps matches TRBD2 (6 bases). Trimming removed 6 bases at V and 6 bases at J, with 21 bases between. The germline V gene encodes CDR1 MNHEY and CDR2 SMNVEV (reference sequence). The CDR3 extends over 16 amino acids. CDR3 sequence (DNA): TGTGCCAGCAGCCCCCCTGCGGGGCTCACCTCCAATGAGCAGTTCTTC. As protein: CASSPPAGLTSNEQFF.

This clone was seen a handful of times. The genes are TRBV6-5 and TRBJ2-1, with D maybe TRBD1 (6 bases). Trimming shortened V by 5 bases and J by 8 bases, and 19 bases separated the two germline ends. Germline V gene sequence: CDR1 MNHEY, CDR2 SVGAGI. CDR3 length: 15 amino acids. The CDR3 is CASSRTGLVKDEQFF. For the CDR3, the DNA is TGTGCCAGCAGTCGAACAGGGCTAGTAAAGGATGAGCAGTTCTTC.

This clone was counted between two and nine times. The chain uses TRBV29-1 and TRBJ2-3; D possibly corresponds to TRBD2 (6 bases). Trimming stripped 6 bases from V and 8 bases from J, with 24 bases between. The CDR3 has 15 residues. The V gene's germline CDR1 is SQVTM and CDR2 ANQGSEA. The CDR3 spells CSVEALLAGGCTQYF. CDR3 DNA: TGCAGCGTGGAGGCTCTATTAGCTGGGGGGTGTACGCAGTATTTT.

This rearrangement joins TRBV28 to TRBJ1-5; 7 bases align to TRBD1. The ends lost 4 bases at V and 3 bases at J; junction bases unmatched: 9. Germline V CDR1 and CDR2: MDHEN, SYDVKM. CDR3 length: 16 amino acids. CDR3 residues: CASSSRDSRHNQPQHF. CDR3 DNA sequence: TGTGCCAGCAGTTCAAGGGACAGTAGACACAATCAGCCCCAGCATTTT.

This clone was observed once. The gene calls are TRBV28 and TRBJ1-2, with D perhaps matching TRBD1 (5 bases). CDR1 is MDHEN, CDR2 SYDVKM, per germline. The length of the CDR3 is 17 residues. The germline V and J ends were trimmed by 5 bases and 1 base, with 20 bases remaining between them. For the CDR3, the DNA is TGTGCCAGCAGTCTTCGTCCCATTCGCAGGGATAACTATGGCTACACCTTC. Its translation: CASSLRPIRRDNYGYTF.

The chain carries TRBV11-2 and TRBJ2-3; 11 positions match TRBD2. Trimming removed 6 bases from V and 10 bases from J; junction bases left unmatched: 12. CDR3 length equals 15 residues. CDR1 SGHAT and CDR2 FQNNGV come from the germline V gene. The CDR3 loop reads CASSFGLAGLTPQYF. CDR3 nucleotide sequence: TGTGCCAGCAGTTTCGGACTAGCGGGCCTCACCCCGCAGTATTTT.

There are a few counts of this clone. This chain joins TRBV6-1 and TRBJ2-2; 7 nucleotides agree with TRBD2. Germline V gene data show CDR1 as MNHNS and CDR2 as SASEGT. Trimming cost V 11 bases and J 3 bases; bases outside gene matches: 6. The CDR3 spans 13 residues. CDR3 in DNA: TGTGCCGCACGGGGGGACGACACCGGGGAGCTGTTTTTT. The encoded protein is CAARGDDTGELFF.

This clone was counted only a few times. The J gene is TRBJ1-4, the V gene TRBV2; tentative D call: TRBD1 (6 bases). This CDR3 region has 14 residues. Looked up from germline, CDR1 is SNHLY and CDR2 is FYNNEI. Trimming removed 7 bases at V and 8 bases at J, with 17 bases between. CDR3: CASKGVPQGEKLFF. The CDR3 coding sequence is TGTGCCAGCAAGGGGGTCCCACAGGGCGAAAAACTGTTTTTT.

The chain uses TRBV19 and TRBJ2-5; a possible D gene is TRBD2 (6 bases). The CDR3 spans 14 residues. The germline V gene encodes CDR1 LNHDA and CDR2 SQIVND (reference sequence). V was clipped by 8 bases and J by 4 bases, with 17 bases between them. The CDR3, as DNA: TGTGCCAGTGGCGGGTCGATGGGGGGAGAGACCCAGTACTTC. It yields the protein CASGGSMGGETQYF. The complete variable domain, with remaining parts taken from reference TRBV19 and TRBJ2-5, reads DGGITQSPKYLFRKEGQNVTLSCEQNLNHDAMYWYRQDPGQGLRLIYYSQIVNDFQKGDIAEGYSVSREKKESFPLTVTSAQKNPTAFYLCASGGSMGGETQYFGPGTRLLVL.

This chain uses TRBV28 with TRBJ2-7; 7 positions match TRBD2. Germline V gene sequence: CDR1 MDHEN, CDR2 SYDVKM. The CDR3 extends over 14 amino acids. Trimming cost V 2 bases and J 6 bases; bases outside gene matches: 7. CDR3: CASSLRAGRVEQYF. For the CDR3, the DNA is TGTGCCAGCAGTTTAAGGGCAGGGAGGGTCGAGCAGTACTTC. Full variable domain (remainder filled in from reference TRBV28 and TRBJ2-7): DVKVTQSSRYLVKRTGEKVFLECVQDMDHENMFWYRQDPGLGLRLIYFSYDVKMKEKGDIPEGYSVSREKKERFSLILESASTNQTSMYLCASSLRAGRVEQYFGPGTRLTVT.

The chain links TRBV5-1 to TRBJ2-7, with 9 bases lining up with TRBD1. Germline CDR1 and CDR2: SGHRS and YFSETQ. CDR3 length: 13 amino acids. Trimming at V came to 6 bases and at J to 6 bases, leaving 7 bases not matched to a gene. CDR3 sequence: CASTPTGGLEQYF. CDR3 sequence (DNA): TGCGCCAGCACCCCGACAGGGGGACTCGAGCAGTACTTC. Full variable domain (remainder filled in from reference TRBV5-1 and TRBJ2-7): KAGVTQTPRYLIKTRGQQVTLSCSPISGHRSVSWYQQTPGQGLQFLFEYFSETQRNKGNFPGRFSGRQFSNSRSEMNVSTLELGDSALYLCASTPTGGLEQYFGPGTRLTVT.

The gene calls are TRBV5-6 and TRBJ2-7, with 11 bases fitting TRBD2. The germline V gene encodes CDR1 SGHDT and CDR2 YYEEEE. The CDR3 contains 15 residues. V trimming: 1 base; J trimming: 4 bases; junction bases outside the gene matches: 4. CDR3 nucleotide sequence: TGTGCCAGCAGCTTGACTAGCGGGAGTTTTTACGAGCAGTACTTC. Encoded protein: CASSLTSGSFYEQYF.

The CDR3 reads CAIHRGSGYEQYF. The DNA of the CDR3 is TGTGCCATCCACAGGGGCTCCGGCTACGAGCAGTACTTC. The genes are TRBV28 and TRBJ2-7, with TRBD1 matching 7 bases. Trimming took 10 bases from V and 3 from J; bases not matched to a gene: 9. The CDR3 consists of 13 residues. Germline CDR1 MDHEN, CDR2 SYDVKM.

The DNA for the CDR3 is TGTGCCAGCAGCCAATCTACCCGGGAAGTACCGGTGACCCAAGAGACCCAGTACTTC. It codes for CASSQSTREVPVTQETQYF. The chain carries TRBV14 and TRBJ2-5, with D possibly TRBD2 on 5 matching bases. V was pared by 2 bases and J by 1 base, with 23 bases between. CDR3 length: 19 amino acids. Germline V lookup: CDR1 SGHDN, CDR2 FVKESK.

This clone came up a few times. The CDR3 loop is CASSRPGQGFNEQFF. In nucleotides, the CDR3 is TGTGCCAGCAGCCGTCCGGGACAGGGGTTCAATGAGCAGTTCTTC. The chain uses TRBV6-5 and TRBJ2-1, with 10 bases matching TRBD1. V was pared by 6 bases and J by 6 bases, with 8 bases of the junction left unmatched. Germline V gene sequence: CDR1 MNHEY, CDR2 SVGAGI. This CDR3 has 15 residues.

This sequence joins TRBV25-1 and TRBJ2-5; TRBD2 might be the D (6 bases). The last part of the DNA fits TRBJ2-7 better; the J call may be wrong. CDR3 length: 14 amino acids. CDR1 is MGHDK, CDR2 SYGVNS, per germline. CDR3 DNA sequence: TGTGCCAGCAGTGAGGTCGGCGGGAACTACGAGCAGTACTTC. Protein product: CASSEVGGNYEQYF.

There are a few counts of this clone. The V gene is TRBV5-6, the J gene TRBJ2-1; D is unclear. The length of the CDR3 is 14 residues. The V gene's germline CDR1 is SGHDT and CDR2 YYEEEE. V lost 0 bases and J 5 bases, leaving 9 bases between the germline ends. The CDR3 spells CASSLVGRNNEQFF. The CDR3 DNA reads TGTGCCAGCAGCTTGGTAGGCAGGAACAATGAGCAGTTCTTC.

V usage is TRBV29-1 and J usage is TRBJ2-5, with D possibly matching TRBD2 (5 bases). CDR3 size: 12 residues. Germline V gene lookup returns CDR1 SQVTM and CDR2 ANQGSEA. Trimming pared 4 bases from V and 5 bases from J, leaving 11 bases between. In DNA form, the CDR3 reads TGCAGCGTTGCAGTGGGAGCTGAGACCCAGTACTTC. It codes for CSVAVGAETQYF.

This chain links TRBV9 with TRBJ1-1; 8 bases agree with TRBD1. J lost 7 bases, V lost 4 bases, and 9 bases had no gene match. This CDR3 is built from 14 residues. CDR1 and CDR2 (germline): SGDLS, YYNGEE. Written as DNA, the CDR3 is TGTGCCAGCAGCACCCGGACAGGGAATGGTGAAGCTTTCTTT. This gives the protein CASSTRTGNGEAFF.